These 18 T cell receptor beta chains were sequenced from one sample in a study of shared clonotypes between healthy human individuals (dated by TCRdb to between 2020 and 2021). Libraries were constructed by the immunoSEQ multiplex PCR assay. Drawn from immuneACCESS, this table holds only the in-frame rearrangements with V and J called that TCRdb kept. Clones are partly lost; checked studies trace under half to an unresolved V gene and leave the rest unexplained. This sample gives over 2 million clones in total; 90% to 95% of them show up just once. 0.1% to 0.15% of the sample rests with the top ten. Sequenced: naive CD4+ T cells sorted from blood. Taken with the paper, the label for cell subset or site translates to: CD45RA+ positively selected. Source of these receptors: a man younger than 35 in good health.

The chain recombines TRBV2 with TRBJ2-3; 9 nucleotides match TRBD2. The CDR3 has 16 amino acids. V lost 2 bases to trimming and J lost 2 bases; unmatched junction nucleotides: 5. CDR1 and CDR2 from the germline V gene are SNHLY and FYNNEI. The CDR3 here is CASSEFGGGDTDTQYF. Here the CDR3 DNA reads TGTGCCAGCAGTGAATTCGGCGGGGGGGACACAGATACGCAGTATTTT.

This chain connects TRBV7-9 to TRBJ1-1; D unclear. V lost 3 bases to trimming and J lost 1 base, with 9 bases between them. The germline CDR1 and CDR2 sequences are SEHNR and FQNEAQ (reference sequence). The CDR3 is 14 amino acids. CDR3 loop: CASSLLSENTEAFF. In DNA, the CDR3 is TGTGCCAGCAGCTTGCTAAGCGAGAACACTGAAGCTTTCTTT. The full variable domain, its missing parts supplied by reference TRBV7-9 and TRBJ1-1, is DTGVSQNPRHKITKRGQNVTFRCDPISEHNRLYWYRQTLGQGPEFLTYFQNEAQLEKSRLLSDRFSAERPKGSFSTLEIQRTEQGDSAMYLCASSLLSENTEAFFGQGTRLTVV.

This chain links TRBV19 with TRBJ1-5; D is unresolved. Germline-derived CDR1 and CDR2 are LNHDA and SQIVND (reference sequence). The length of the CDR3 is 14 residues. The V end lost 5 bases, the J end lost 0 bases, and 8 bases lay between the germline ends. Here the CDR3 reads CASSRLYSNQPQHF. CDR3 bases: TGTGCCAGTAGTCGGCTGTATAGCAATCAGCCCCAGCATTTT.

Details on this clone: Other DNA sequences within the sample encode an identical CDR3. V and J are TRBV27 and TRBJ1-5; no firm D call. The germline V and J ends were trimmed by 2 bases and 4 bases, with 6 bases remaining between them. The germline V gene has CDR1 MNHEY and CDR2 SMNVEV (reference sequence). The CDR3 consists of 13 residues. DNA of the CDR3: TGTGCCAGCAGTTTAACGACGAATCAGCCCCAGCATTTT. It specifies CASSLTTNQPQHF.

The CDR3 is CAWSRDGELFF. The CDR3 nucleotides are TGTGCCTGGAGTCGCGACGGGGAGCTGTTTTTT. This chain joins TRBV30 and TRBJ2-2; D call uncertain. V gave up 2 bases and J gave up 7 bases, with 5 bases separating them. CDR1 is GTSNPN and CDR2 is SVGIG in the germline V gene (reference sequence). The CDR3 length is 11 residues.

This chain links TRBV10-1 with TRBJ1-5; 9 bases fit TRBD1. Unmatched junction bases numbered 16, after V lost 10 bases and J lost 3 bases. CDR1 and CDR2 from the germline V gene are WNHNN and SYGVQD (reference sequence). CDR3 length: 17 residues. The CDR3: CATPPAGTGFFNQPQHF. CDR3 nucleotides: TGCGCCACCCCCCCTGCGGGGACAGGGTTTTTCAATCAGCCCCAGCATTTT.

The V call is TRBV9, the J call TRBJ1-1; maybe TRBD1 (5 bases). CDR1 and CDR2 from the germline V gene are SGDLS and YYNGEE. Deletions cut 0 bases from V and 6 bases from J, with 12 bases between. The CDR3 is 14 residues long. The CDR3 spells CASSVGILGAEAFF. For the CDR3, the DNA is TGTGCCAGCAGCGTAGGCATCTTAGGGGCTGAAGCTTTCTTT.

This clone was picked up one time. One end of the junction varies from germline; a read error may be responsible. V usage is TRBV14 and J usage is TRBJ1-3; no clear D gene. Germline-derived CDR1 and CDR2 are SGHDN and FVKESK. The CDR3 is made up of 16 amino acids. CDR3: CASSQGRIGSGSTIYF. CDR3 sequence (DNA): TGTGCCAGCAGCCAAGGACGGATTGGATCTGGAAGCACCATATATTTT.

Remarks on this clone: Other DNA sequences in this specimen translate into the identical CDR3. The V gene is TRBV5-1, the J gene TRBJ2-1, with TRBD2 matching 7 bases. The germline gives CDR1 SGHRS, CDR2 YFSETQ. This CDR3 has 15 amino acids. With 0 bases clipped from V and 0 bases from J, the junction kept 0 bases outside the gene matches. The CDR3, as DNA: TGCGCCAGCAGCTTGGGCGGGAGCTCCTACAATGAGCAGTTCTTC. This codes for CASSLGGSSYNEQFF.

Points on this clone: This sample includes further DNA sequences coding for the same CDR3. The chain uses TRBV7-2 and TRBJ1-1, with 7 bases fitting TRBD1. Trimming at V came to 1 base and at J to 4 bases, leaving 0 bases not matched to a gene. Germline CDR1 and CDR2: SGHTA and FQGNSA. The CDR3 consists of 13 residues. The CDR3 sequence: CASSLDRGTEAFF. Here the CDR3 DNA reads TGTGCCAGCAGCTTAGACAGGGGCACTGAAGCTTTCTTT.

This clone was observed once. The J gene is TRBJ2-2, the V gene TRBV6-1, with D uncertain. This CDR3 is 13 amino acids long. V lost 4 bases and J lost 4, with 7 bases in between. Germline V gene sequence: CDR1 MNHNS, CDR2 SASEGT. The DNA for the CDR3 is TGTGCCAGCAGTGTTTTAGCCACCGGGGAGCTGTTTTTT. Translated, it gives CASSVLATGELFF.

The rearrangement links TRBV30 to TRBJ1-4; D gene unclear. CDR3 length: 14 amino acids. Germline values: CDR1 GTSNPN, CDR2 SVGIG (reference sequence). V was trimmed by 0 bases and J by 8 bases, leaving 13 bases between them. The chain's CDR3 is CAWSVPGYKEKLFF. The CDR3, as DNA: TGTGCCTGGAGTGTACCCGGGTACAAGGAAAAACTGTTTTTT.

The CDR3 DNA reads TGTGCCTGGAGTGTAGCAGGGACAGGGACACTAGGCGAGCAGTACTTC. This codes for CAWSVAGTGTLGEQYF. The V gene is TRBV30, the J gene TRBJ2-7; 9 nucleotides align to TRBD1. Trimming removed 0 bases from V and 6 bases from J; junction bases left unmatched: 12. Germline V gene sequence: CDR1 GTSNPN, CDR2 SVGIG (reference sequence). CDR3 length: 16 amino acids. The variable domain in full, with the rest retrieved from reference TRBV30 and TRBJ2-7, is SQTIHQWPATLVQPVGSPLSLECTVEGTSNPNLYWYRQAAGRGLQLLFYSVGIGQISSEVPQNLSASRPQDRQFILSSKKLLLSDSGFYLCAWSVAGTGTLGEQYFGPGTRLTVT.

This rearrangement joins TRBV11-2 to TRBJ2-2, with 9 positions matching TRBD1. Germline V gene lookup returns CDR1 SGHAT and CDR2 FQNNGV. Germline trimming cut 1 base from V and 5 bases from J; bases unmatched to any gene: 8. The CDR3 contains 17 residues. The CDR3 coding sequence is TGTGCCAGCAGCTTAGGGAGGGGACAGGGACGGACCGGGGAGCTGTTTTTT. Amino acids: CASSLGRGQGRTGELFF.

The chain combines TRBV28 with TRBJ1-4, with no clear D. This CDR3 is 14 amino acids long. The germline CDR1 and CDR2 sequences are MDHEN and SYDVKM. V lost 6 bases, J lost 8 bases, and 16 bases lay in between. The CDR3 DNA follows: TGTGCCAGCAGCCGGGGAGTTGGCTGGGAAAAACTGTTTTTT. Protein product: CASSRGVGWEKLFF.

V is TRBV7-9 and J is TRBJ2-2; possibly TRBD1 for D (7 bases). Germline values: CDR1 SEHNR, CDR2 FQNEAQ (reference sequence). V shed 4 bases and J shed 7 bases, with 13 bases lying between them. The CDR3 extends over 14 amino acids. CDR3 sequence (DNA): TGTGCCAGCAGCTCCAGGGGGGCCGGCGGGGAGCTGTTTTTT. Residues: CASSSRGAGGELFF. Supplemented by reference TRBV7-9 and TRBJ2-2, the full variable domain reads DTGVSQNPRHKITKRGQNVTFRCDPISEHNRLYWYRQTLGQGPEFLTYFQNEAQLEKSRLLSDRFSAERPKGSFSTLEIQRTEQGDSAMYLCASSSRGAGGELFFGEGSRLTVL.

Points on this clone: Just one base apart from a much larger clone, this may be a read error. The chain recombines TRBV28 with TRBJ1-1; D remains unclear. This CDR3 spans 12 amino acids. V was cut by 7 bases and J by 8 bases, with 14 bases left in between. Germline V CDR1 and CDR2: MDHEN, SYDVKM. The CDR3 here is CASNAPIGEAFF. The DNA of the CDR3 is TGTGCCAGCAATGCCCCGATAGGAGAAGCTTTCTTT.

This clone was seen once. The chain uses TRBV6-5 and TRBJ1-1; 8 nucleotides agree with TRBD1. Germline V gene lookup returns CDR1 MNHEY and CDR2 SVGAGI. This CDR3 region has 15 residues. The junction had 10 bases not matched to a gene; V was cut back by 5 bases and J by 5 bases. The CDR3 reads CASSSRQGRGTEAFF. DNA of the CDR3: TGTGCCAGCAGTAGTCGACAGGGGCGAGGGACTGAAGCTTTCTTT.